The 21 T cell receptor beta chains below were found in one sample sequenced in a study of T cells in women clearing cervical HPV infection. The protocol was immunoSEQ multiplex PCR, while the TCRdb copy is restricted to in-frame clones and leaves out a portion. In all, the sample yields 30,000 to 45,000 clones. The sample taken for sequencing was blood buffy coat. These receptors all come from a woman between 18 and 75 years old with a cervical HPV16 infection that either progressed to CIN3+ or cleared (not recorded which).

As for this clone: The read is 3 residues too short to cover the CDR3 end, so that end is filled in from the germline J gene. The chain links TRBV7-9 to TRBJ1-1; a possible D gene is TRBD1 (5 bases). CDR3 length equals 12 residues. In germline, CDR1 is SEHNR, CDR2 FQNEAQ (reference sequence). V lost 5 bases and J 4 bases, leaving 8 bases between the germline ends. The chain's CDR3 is CASSLRGTEAFF. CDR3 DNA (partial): TGTGCCAGCAGCCTAAGGGGCACTGAA.

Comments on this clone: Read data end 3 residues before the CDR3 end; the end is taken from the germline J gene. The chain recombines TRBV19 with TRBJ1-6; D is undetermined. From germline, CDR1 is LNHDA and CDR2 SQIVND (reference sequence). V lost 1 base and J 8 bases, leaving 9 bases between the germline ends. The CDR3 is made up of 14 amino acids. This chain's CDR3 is CASSIGLFYSPLHF. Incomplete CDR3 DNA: TGTGCCAGTAGTATAGGTCTGTTTTATTCACCC.

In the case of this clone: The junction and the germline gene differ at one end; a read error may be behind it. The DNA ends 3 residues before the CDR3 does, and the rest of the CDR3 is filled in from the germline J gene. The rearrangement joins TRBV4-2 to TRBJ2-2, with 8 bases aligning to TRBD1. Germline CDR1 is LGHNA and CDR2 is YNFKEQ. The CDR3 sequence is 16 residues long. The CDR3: CASSHRTGLDTGELFF. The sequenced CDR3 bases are TGCGCCAGCAGCCACCGGACAGGGCTGGACACCGGGGAG.

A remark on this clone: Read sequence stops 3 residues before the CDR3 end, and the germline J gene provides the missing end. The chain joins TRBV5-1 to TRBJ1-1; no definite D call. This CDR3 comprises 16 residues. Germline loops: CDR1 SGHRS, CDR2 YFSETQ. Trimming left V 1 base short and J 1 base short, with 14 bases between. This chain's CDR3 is CASSLSVRQPNTEAFF. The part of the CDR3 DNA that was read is TGCGCCAGCAGCTTGTCGGTCAGGCAGCCGAACACTGAA.

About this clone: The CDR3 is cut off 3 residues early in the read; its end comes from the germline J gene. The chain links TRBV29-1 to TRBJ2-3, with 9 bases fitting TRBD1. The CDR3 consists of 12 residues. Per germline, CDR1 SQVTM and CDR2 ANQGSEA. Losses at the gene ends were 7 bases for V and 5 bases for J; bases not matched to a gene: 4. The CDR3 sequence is CSDNRGQDTQYF. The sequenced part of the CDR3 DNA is TGCAGCGATAACAGGGGGCAAGATACG.

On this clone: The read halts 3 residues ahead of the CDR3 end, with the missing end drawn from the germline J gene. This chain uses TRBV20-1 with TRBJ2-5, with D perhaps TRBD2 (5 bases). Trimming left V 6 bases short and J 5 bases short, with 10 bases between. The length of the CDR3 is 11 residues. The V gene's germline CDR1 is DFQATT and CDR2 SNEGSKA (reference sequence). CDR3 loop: CSAPLAETQYF. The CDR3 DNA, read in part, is TGCAGTGCCCCCCTAGCTGAGACC.

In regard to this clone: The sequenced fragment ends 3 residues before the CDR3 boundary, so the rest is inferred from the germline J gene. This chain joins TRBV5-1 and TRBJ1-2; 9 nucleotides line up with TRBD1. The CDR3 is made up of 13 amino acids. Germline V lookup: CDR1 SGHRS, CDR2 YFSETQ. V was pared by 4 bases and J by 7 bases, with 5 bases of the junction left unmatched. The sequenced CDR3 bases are TGCGCCAGCAGCGTCGGACAGGGGAGTGGC. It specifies CASSVGQGSG. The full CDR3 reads CASSVGQGSGYTF.

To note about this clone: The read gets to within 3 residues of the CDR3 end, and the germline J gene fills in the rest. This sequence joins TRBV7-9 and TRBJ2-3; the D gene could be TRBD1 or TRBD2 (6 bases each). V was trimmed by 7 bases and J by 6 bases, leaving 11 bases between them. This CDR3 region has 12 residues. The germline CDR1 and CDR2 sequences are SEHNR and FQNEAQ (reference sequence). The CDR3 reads CASTRRGDTQYF. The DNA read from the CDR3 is TGTGCCAGCACCAGGAGGGGGGATACG. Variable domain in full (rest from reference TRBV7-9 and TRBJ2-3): DTGVSQNPRHKITKRGQNVTFRCDPISEHNRLYWYRQTLGQGPEFLTYFQNEAQLEKSRLLSDRFSAERPKGSFSTLEIQRTEQGDSAMYLCASTRRGDTQYFGPGTRLTVL.

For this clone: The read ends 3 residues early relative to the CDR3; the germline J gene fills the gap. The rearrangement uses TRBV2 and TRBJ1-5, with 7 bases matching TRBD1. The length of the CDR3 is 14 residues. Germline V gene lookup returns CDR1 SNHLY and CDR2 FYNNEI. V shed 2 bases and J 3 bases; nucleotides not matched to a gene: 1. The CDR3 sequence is CASSETGANQPQHF. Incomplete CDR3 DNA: TGTGCCAGCAGTGAAACAGGGGCCAATCAGCCC.

The sequenced part of the CDR3 DNA is TGTGCCGCACGGGGGGGGGCTAGTCAGCCC. It codes for CAARGGASQP. The whole CDR3 sequence reads CAARGGASQPQHF. The V gene is TRBV6-2 or TRBV6-3, the J gene TRBJ1-5; possibly TRBD1 for D (6 bases). Read data end 3 residues before the CDR3 end; the end is taken from the germline J gene. The CDR3 covers 13 residues. V was shortened by 11 bases and J by 6 bases, with 17 bases between the two germline ends. The V gene's germline CDR1 is MNHEY and CDR2 SVGEGT.

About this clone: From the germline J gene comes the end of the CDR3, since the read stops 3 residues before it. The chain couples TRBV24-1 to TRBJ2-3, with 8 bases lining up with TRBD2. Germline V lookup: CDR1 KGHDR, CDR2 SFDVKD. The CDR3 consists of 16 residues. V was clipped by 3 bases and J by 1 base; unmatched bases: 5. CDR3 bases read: TGTGCCACCAGTGATCCGGGAGCGGGGGGCACAGATACG. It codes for CATSDPGAGGTDT. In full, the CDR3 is CATSDPGAGGTDTQYF.

The part of the CDR3 DNA that was read is TGTGCCTGGAGTGTAGGGGGAGGGGCAGATACG. This translates into CAWSVGGGADT. The full CDR3 sequence reads CAWSVGGGADTQYF. The V call is TRBV30, the J call TRBJ2-3, with D possibly being TRBD2 (7 bases). The sequenced fragment ends 3 residues before the CDR3 boundary, so the rest is inferred from the germline J gene. Per germline, CDR1 GTSNPN and CDR2 SVGIG (reference sequence). This CDR3 comprises 14 residues. The ends were cut back, 0 bases at V and 4 bases at J, with 11 bases in the middle.

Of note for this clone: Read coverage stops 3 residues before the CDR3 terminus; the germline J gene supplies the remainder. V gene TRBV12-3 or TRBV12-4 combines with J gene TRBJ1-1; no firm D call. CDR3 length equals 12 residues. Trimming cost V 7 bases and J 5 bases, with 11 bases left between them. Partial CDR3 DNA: TGTGCCAGCAAGAGTACCCGGACTGAA. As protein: CASKSTRTE. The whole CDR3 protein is CASKSTRTEAFF.

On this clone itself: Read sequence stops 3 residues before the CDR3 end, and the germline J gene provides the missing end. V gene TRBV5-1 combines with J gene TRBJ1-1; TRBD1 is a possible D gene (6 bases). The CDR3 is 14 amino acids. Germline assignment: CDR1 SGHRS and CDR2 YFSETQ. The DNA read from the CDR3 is TGCGCCAGCAGCTCTACGACAGGCGTTGGGTGG. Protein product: CASSSTTGVGW. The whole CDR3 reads CASSSTTGVGWAFF.

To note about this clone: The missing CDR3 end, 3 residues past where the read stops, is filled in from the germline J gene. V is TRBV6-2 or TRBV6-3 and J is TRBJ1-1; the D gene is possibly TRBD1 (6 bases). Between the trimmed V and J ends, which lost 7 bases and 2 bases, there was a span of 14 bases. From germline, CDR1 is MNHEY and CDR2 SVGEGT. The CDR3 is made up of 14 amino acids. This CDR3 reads CASTSQGSNTEAFF. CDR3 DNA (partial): TGTGCCAGCACCTCACAGGGTTCTAACACTGAA.

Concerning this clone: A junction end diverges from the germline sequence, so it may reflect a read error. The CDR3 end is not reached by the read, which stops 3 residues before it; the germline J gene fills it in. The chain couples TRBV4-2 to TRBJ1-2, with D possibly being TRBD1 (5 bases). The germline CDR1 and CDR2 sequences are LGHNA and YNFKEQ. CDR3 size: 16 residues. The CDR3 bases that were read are TGCGCCAGCAGCCCACCGGGATGGCTAGGGGATCATGGC. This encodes CASSPPGWLGDHG. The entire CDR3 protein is CASSPPGWLGDHGYTF.

The CDR3 DNA, read in part, is TGTGCCAGCAGAATACCTAATGGC. It codes for CASRIPNG. In full, the CDR3 reads CASRIPNGYTF. The chain couples TRBV6-2 or TRBV6-3 to TRBJ1-2; D uncertain. Coverage ceases 3 residues before the CDR3 finishes, and the germline J gene fills in the end. The V end was cut by 6 bases, the J end by 6 bases, with 8 bases between. The CDR3 spans 11 residues. The germline V gene has CDR1 MNHEY and CDR2 SVGEGT.

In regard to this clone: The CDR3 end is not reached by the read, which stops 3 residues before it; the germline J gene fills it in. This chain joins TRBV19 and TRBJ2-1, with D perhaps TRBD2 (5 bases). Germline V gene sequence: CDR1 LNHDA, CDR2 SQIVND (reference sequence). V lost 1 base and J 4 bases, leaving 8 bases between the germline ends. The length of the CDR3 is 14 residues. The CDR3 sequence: CASSIGRVYNEQFF. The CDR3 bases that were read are TGTGCCAGTAGTATAGGGCGGGTGTACAATGAG.

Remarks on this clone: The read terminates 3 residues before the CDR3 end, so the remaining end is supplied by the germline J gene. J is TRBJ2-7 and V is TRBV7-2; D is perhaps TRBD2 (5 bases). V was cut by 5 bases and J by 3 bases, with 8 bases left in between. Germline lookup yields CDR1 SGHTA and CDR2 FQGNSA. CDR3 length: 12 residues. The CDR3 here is CASSPDYYEQYF. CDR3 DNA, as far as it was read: TGTGCCAGCAGCCCCGACTACTACGAG.

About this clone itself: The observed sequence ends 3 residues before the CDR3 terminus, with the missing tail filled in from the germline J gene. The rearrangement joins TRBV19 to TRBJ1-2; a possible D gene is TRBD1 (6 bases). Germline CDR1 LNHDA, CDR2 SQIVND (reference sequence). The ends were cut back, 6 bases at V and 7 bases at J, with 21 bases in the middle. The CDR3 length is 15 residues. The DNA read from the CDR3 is TGTGCCAGTAGGGATCGTGGGGGGGGCGCCCCTGGC. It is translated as CASRDRGGGAPG. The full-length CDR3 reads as CASRDRGGGAPGYTF.

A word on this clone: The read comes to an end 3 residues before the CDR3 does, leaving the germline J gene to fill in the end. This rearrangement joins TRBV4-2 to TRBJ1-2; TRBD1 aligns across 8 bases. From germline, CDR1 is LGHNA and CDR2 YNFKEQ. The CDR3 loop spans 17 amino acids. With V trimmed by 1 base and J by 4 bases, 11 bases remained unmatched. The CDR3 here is CASSQGGGQGGSYGYTF. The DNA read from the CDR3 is TGTGCCAGCAGCCAAGGTGGCGGACAGGGAGGTTCCTATGGC.